This TCR beta chain was found in a study of T cell responses to AZD1222 COVID-19 vaccine. Assay used: immunoSEQ multiplex PCR; TCRdb lists only in-frame clones, some missing. The profile shows 130,000 or so clones, more than 75% of them singletons. This CDR3 spans 14 amino acids. Germline lookup yields CDR1 ENHRY and CDR2 SYGVKD. Trimming cost V 3 bases and J 7 bases, with 10 bases left between them. Overall study findings and caveats: Donors were mostly white British, more females; clonal diversity possibly underestimated. Spike as a whole was targeted by vaccine-associated CD4 TCRs, dominant at 160-218 and 743-854. Samples come after the peak T cell response, not at day 14.

The sample holds one count of this clone. Its antigen is as yet unknown. Sequencing was performed on peripheral blood, taken on day 0 of AZD1222 vaccination. The receptor was isolated from an adult in good health. The chain employs TRBV10-3 and TRBJ1-6; a weak D match, TRBD1 (6 bases). The CDR3 here is CAISDGQKNSPLHF. CDR3 nucleotide sequence: TGTGCCATCAGTGACGGACAGAAAAATTCACCCCTCCACTTT.